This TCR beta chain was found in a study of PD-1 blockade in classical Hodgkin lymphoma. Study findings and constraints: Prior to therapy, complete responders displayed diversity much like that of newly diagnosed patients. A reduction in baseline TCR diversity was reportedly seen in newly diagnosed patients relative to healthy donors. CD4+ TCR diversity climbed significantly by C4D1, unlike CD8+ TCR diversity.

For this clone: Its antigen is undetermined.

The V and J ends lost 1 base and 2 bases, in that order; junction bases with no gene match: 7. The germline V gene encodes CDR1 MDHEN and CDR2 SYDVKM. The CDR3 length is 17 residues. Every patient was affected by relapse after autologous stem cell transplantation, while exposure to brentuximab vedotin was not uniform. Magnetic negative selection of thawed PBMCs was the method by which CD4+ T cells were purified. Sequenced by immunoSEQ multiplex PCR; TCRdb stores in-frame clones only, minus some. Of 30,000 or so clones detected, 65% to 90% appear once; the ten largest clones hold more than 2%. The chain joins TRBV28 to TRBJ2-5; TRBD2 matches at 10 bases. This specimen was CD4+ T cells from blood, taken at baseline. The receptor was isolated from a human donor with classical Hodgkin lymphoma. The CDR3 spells CASSLSQAGGWQETQYF. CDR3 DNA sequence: TGTGCCAGCAGTTTATCGCAAGCGGGAGGGTGGCAAGAGACCCAGTACTTC.